In its sample, the clone carrying this T cell receptor (beta chain) was seen a few times. What it recognizes is unknown. The CDR3 has 14 amino acids. CDR1 MGHDK and CDR2 SYGVNS come from the germline V gene. V shed 3 bases and J shed 5 bases, with 13 bases lying between them. The data were obtained in a study of cytomegalovirus exposure and HLA in healthy donors. General study findings and limits: Most sequenced TCRs were rare (though some public TCRs occurred in many donors). Being productive about 87% or about 30% of the time was typical of most TCR beta V segments in an earlier analysis.

The PCR used 60 Vbeta and 13 Jbeta primers. Profiled with immunoSEQ multiplex PCR; TCRdb holds only in-frame clones, not every one. This sample has 120,000 to 150,000 clones, with roughly 80% found just once. Sequences were obtained from PBMCs. The V and J genes are TRBV25-1 and TRBJ1-1; a possible D gene is TRBD1 (6 bases). The origin of this receptor is a female donor in good health and CMV-seronegative. As DNA, the CDR3 is TGTGCCAGCAGTGAGTTTGGGGGCAGGACTGAAGCTTTCTTT. This sequence encodes CASSEFGGRTEAFF.